The 7 T cell receptor beta chains given below trace back to one sample, sequenced in a study of blood T cell repertoires in COVID-19. Profiling relied on immunoSEQ multiplex PCR, and the TCRdb table lists in-frame clones only, not all of them. Of some 40,000 clones in the sample, 85% to 95% are singletons; the top ten hold approximately 0.35%. Sequencing was carried out using peripheral blood. The receptors were sampled from a man between 50 and 59 years old with COVID-19, enrolled during active disease.

This chain links TRBV30 with TRBJ2-7; 8 bases are a match to TRBD2. V lost 0 bases, J lost 3 bases, and 10 bases stayed unmatched. From germline, CDR1 is GTSNPN and CDR2 SVGIG (reference sequence). CDR3 length equals 16 residues. CDR3 region: CAWSVLGGRPLYEQYF. The CDR3 coding sequence is TGTGCCTGGAGTGTACTCGGCGGGAGGCCCCTCTACGAGCAGTACTTC.

This clone was seen only once. This sequence joins TRBV13 and TRBJ1-2; 8 nucleotides line up with TRBD1. J lost 3 bases, V lost 6 bases, and 3 bases had no gene match. The CDR3 has 13 residues. Germline V CDR1 and CDR2: PRHDT, FYEKMQ (reference sequence). In DNA, the CDR3 is TGTGCCAGCAGTCTACAGGGGGACTATGGCTACACCTTC. This translates into CASSLQGDYGYTF.

This chain links TRBV5-1 with TRBJ2-3; maybe TRBD2 (5 bases). The CDR3 is made up of 16 amino acids. V shed 4 bases and J shed 1 base, with 16 bases lying between them. Germline values: CDR1 SGHRS, CDR2 YFSETQ. The CDR3 protein is CASSHPPGLRTDTQYF. The CDR3 coding sequence is TGCGCCAGCAGCCACCCGCCGGGGTTACGCACAGATACGCAGTATTTT.

CDR3 residues: CATSQGLGYGYTF. For the CDR3, the DNA is TGTGCCACCAGCCAGGGACTGGGCTATGGCTACACCTTC. The chain couples TRBV24-1 to TRBJ1-2; maybe TRBD1 (5 bases). The CDR3 has 13 amino acids. The V end was cut by 7 bases, the J end by 4 bases, with 12 bases between. The germline V gene has CDR1 KGHDR and CDR2 SFDVKD.

The chain recombines TRBV7-9 with TRBJ1-6; D is possibly TRBD1 (6 bases). CDR3 length: 15 amino acids. The V end lost 6 bases, the J end lost 0 bases, and 9 bases lay between the germline ends. Germline-derived CDR1 and CDR2 are SEHNR and FQNEAQ (reference sequence). CDR3 nucleotides: TGTGCCAGCAGTCAGGGGAGCTCCTATAATTCACCCCTCCACTTT. It codes for CASSQGSSYNSPLHF.

The count of this clone is one. The chain employs TRBV4-3 and TRBJ2-3; TRBD2 might be the D (5 bases). Germline CDR1 and CDR2: LGHNA and YSLEER. The CDR3 contains 13 residues. V lost 2 bases and J lost 5, with 8 bases in between. This CDR3 is CASSQQGLDTQYF. CDR3 in DNA: TGCGCCAGCAGCCAACAAGGACTAGATACGCAGTATTTT.

The rearrangement uses TRBV7-8 and TRBJ1-2; 10 nucleotides match TRBD1. The germline gives CDR1 SGHVS, CDR2 FQNEAQ. The CDR3 is made up of 16 amino acids. With 5 bases clipped from V and 4 bases from J, the junction kept 10 bases outside the gene matches. The CDR3 here is CASSPNRDRGLYGYTF. The CDR3 DNA reads TGTGCCAGCAGCCCAAACCGTGACAGGGGGCTCTATGGCTACACCTTC.